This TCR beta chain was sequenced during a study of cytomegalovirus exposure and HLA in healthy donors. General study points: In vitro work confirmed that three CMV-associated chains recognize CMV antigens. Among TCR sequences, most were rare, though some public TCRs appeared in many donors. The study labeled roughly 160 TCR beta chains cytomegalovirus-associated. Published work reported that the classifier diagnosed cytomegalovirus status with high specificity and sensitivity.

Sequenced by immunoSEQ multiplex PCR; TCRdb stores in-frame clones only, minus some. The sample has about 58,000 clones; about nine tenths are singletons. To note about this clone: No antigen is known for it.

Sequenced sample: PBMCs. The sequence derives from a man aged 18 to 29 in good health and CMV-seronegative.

The CDR3 DNA reads TGTGCCAGCAGTTACGGTCAGGACAGAGAAGCTTTCTTT. This sequence encodes CASSYGQDREAFF. V and J are TRBV6-5 and TRBJ1-1, with a tentative D call TRBD1 (6 bases). The CDR3 is 13 amino acids. In germline, CDR1 is MNHEY, CDR2 SVGAGI. The ends were cut back, 2 bases at V and 8 bases at J, with 12 bases in the middle.